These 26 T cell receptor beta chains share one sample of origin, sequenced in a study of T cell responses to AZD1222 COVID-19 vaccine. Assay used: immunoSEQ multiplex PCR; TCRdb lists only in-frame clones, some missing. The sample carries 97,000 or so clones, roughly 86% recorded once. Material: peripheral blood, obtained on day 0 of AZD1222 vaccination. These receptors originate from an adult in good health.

CDR3 bases: TGTGCCAGCAGCCCCCCGGCCCTCAATGAGCAGTTCTTC. It yields the protein CASSPPALNEQFF. The rearrangement links TRBV7-9 to TRBJ2-1; D is ambiguous. V was pared by 5 bases and J by 6 bases, with 11 bases between. The CDR3 contains 13 residues. Germline V lookup: CDR1 SEHNR, CDR2 FQNEAQ (reference sequence).

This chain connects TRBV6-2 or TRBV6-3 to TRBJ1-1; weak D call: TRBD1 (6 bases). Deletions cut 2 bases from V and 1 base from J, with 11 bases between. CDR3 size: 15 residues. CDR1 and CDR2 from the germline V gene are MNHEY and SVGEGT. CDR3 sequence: CASSYGDTENTEAFF. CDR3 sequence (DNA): TGTGCCAGCAGTTACGGGGACACTGAGAACACTGAAGCTTTCTTT.

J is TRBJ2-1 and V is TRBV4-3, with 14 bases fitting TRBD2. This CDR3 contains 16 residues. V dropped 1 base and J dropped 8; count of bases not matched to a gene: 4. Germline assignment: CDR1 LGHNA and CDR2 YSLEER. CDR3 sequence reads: CASSQGLAGGPYEQFF. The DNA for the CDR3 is TGCGCCAGCAGCCAAGGACTAGCGGGAGGGCCGTATGAGCAGTTCTTC.

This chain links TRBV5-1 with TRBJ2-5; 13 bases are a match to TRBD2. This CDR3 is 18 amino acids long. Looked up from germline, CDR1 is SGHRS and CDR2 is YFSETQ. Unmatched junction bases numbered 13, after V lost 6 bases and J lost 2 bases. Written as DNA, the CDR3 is TGCGCCAGCACCTCCGGGACTAGCGGGACCCTGCGACAAGAGACCCAGTACTTC. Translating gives CASTSGTSGTLRQETQYF.

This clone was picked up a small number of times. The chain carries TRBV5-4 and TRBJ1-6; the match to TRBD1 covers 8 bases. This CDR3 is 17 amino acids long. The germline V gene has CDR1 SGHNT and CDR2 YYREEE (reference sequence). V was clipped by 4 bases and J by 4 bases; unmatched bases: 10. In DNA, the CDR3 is TGTGCCAGCAGCAACCACCCAGGGGGCGAATATAATTCACCCCTCCACTTT. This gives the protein CASSNHPGGEYNSPLHF. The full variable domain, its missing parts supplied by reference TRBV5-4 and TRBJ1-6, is ETGVTQSPTHLIKTRGQQVTLRCSSQSGHNTVSWYQQALGQGPQFIFQYYREEENGRGNFPPRFSGLQFPNYSSELNVNALELDDSALYLCASSNHPGGEYNSPLHFGNGTRLTVT.

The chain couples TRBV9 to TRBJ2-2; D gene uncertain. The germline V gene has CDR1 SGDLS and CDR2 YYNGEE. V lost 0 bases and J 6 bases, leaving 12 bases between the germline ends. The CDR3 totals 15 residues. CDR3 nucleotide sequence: TGTGCCAGCAGCGTAGGTGGGCCGAAACCCGGGGAGCTGTTTTTT. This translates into CASSVGGPKPGELFF.

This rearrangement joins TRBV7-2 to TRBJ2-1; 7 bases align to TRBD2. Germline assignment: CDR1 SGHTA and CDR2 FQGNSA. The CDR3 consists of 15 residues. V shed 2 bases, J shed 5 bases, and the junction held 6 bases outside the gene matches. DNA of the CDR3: TGTGCCAGCAGCTTAAATCCTAGCGGAGACAATGAGCAGTTCTTC. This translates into CASSLNPSGDNEQFF.

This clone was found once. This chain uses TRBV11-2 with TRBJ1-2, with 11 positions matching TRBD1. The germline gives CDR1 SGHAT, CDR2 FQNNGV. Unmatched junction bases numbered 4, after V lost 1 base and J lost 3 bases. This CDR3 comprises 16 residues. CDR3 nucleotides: TGTGCCAGCAGCTTAGTCGGACAGGGGGCTTACTATGGCTACACCTTC. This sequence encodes CASSLVGQGAYYGYTF.

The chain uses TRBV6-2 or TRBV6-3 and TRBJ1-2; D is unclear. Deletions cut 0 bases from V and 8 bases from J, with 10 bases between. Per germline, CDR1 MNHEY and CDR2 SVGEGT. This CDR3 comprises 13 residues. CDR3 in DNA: TGTGCCAGCAGTTACTCGTGGGGTGGCGGCTACACCTTC. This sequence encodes CASSYSWGGGYTF.

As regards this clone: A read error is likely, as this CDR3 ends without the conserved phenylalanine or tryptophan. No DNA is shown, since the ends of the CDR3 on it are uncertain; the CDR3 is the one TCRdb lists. CDR3 sequence reads: CASNPLRS. V usage is TRBV11-2 and J usage is TRBJ2-3; no check of the table's D call, TRBD2, against the DNA was made. The germline CDR1 and CDR2 sequences are SGHAT and FQNNGV. The CDR3 totals 8 residues, both ends included.

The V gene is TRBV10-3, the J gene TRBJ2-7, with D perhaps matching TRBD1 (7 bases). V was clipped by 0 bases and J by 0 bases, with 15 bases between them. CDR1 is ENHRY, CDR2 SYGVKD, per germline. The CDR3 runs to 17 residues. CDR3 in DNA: TGTGCCATCAGTGAGTCGATTGCGGGACAGAGCTCCTACGAGCAGTACTTC. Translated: CAISESIAGQSSYEQYF.

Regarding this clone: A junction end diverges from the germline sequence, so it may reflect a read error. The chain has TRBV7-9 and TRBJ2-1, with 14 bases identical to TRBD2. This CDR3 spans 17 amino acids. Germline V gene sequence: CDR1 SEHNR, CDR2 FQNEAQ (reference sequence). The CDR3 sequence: CASSLGTSGGKYNEQFF. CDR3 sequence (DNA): TGTGCCAGCAGTTTAGGGACTAGCGGGGGAAAGTACAATGAGCAGTTCTTC. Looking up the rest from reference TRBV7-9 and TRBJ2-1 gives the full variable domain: DTGVSQNPRHKITKRGQNVTFRCDPISEHNRLYWYRQTLGQGPEFLTYFQNEAQLEKSRLLSDRFSAERPKGSFSTLEIQRTEQGDSAMYLCASSLGTSGGKYNEQFFGPGTRLTVL.

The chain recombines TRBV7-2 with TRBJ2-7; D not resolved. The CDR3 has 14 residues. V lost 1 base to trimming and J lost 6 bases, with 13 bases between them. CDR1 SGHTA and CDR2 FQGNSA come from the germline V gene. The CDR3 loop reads CASSLGVLSPEQYF. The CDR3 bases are TGTGCCAGCAGCTTAGGTGTCCTGTCCCCCGAGCAGTACTTC.

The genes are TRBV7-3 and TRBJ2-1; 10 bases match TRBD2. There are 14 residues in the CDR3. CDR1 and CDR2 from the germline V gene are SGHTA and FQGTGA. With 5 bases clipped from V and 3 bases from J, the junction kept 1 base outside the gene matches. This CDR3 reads CASSRLAGYNEQFF. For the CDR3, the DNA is TGTGCCAGCAGCCGACTAGCGGGCTACAATGAGCAGTTCTTC.

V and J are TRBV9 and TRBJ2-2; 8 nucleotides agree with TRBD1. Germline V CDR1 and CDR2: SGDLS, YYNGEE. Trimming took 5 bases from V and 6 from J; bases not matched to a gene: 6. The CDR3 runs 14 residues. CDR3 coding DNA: TGTGCCAGCAGAACGACAGGGGTATCCGGGGAGCTGTTTTTT. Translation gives CASRTTGVSGELFF.

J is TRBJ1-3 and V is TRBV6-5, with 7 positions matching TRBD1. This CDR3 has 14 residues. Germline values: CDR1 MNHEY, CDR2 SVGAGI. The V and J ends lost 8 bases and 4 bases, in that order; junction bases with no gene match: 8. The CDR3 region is CASPGGNLGNTIYF. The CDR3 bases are TGTGCCAGCCCAGGGGGAAATCTAGGAAACACCATATATTTT.

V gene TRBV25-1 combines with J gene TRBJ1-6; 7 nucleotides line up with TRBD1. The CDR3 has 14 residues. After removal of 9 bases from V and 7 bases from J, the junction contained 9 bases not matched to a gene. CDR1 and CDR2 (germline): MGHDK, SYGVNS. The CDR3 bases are TGTGCCAGTCGACACGGGACAGTCAATTCACCCCTCCACTTT. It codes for CASRHGTVNSPLHF. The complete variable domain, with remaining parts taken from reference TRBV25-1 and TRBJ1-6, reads EADIYQTPRYLVIGTGKKITLECSQTMGHDKMYWYQQDPGMELHLIHYSYGVNSTEKGDLSSESTVSRIRTEHFPLTLESARPSHTSQYLCASRHGTVNSPLHFGNGTRLTVT.

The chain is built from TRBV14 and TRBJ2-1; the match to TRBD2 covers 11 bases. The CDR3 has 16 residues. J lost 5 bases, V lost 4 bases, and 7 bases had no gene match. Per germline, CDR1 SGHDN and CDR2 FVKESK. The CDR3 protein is CASSPKWGLADNEQFF. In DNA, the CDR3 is TGTGCCAGCAGCCCTAAGTGGGGACTAGCGGACAATGAGCAGTTCTTC.

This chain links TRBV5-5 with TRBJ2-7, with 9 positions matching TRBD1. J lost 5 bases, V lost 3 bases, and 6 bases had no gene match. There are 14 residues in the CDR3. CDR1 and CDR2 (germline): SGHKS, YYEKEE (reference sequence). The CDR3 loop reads CASSWGQGLDEQYF. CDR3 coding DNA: TGTGCCAGCAGCTGGGGACAGGGCCTCGACGAGCAGTACTTC.

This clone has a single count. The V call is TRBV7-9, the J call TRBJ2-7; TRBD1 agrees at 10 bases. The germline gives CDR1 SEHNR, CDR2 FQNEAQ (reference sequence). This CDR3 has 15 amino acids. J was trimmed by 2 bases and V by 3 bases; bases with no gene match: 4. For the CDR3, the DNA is TGTGCCAGCAGCTTCGGGACAGGGGAACCCTACGAGCAGTACTTC. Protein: CASSFGTGEPYEQYF.

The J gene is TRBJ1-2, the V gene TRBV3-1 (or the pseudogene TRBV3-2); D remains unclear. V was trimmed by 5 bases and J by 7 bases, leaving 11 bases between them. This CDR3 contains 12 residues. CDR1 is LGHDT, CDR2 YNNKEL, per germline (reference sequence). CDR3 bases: TGTGCCAGCAGCACCCCCTGGGGTGGCTACACCTTC. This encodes CASSTPWGGYTF.

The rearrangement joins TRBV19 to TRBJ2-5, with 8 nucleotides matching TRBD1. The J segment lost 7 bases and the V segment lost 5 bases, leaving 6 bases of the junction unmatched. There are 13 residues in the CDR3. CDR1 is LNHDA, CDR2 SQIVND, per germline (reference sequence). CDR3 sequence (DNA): TGTGCCAGTAGTGCCGGACAGGGTGGGACCCAGTACTTC. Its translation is CASSAGQGGTQYF.

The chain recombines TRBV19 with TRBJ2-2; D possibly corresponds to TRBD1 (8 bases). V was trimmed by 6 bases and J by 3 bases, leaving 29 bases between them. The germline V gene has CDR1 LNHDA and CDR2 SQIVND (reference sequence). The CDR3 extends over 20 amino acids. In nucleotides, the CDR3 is TGTGCCAGTAGGGTCAGTCCCCTCCGAAGGACAGGGAGGGACACCGGGGAGCTGTTTTTT. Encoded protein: CASRVSPLRRTGRDTGELFF.

The CDR3, as DNA: TGTGCCAGCAGCCCCGGGTTTAGCTCCTACAATGAGCAGTTCTTC. Translation: CASSPGFSSYNEQFF. This sequence joins TRBV5-4 and TRBJ2-1; D unresolved. Germline CDR1 SGHNT, CDR2 YYREEE (reference sequence). The CDR3 totals 15 residues. V shed 4 bases and J shed 0 bases, with 11 bases lying between them.

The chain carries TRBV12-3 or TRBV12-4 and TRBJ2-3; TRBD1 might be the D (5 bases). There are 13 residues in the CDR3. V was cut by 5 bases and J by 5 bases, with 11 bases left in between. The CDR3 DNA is TGTGCCAGCAGTCCCCGACAGTTAGATACGCAGTATTTT. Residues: CASSPRQLDTQYF.

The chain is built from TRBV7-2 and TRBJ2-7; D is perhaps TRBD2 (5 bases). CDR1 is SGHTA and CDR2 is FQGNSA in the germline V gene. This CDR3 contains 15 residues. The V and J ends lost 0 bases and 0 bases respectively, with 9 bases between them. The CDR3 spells CASSLAAGSSYEQYF. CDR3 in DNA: TGTGCCAGCAGCTTAGCGGCGGGTAGCTCCTACGAGCAGTACTTC.